Below are 3 T cell receptor beta chains sequenced from a single sample in a study of cytomegalovirus exposure and HLA in healthy donors. Clones were sequenced by immunoSEQ multiplex PCR, and TCRdb holds only the in-frame ones, with some missing. This table holds about 160,000 clones, 80% to 90% found once. The specimen sequenced was PBMCs. These receptors all stem from a woman under 40 in good health and CMV-seronegative.

The chain links TRBV25-1 to TRBJ2-1, with 8 bases that match TRBD2. CDR3 length: 14 residues. The germline V gene has CDR1 MGHDK and CDR2 SYGVNS. V shed 4 bases, J shed 4 bases, and the junction held 3 bases outside the gene matches. The CDR3 nucleotides are TGTGCCAGCAGTGCCGGGACTAGGTACAATGAGCAGTTCTTC. Its translation: CASSAGTRYNEQFF.

V is TRBV4-3 and J is TRBJ2-2; TRBD1 agrees at 10 bases. Germline V CDR1 and CDR2: LGHNA, YSLEER. This CDR3 spans 16 amino acids. V gave up 6 bases and J gave up 5 bases; unmatched junction bases: 9. CDR3 residues: CASRPDRGRLTGELFF. CDR3 DNA: TGCGCCAGCAGGCCAGACAGGGGGCGTCTGACCGGGGAGCTGTTTTTT.

This clone was picked up one time. The germline gene is not matched at one end of the junction; a read error may be the cause. The J gene is TRBJ1-2, the V gene TRBV30; TRBD1 might be the D (6 bases). The CDR3 sequence is 17 residues long. CDR1 is GTSNPN, CDR2 SVGIG, per germline (reference sequence). In DNA form, the CDR3 reads TGTGTCTGGAGTGTACAGGCAGGGGCCCCAGTGAACTATGGCTACACCTTC. It encodes CVWSVQAGAPVNYGYTF.